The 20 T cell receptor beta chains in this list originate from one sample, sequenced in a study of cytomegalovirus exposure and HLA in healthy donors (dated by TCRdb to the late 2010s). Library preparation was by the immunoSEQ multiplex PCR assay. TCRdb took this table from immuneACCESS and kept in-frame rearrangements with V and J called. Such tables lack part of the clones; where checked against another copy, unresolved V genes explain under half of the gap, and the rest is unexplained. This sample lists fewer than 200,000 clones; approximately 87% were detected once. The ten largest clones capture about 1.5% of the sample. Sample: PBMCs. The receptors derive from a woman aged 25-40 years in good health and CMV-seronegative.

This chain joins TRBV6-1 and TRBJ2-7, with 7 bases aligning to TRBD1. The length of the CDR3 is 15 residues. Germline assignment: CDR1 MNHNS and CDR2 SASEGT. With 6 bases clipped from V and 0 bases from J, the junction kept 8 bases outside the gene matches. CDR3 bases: TGTGCCAGCAGCGGGCGGACAGGTGGCTCCTACGAGCAGTACTTC. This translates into CASSGRTGGSYEQYF.

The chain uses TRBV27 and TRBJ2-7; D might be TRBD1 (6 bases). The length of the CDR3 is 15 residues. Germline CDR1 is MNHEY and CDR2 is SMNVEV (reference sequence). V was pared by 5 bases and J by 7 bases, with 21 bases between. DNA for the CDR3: TGTGCCAGCAGTCACCACAGGGAGATCGTTGCGGAGCAGTACTTC. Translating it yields CASSHHREIVAEQYF.

For the CDR3, the DNA is TGTGCCAGCAGTAGACTAGTCGCCACCTACAATGAGCAGTTCTTC. Translating it yields CASSRLVATYNEQFF. The J gene is TRBJ2-1, the V gene TRBV2, with a tentative D call TRBD2 (6 bases). The CDR3 spans 15 residues. Germline V CDR1 and CDR2: SNHLY, FYNNEI. With 5 bases removed from V and 2 bases from J, the gap between germline ends came to 13 bases.

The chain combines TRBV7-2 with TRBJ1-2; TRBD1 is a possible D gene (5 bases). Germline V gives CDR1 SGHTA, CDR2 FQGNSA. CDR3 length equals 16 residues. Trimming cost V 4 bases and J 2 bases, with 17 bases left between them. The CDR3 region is CASSSQTGAVNYGYTF. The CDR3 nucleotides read TGTGCCAGCAGCTCCCAAACTGGGGCCGTCAACTATGGCTACACCTTC.

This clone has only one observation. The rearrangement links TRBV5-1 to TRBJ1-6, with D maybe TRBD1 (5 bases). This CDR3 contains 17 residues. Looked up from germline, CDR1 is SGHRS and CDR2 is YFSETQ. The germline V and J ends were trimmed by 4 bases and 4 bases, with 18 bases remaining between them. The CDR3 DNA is TGCGCCAGCAGCCTGGGGAGGGGCCTCCCGTATAATTCACCCCTCCACTTT. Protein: CASSLGRGLPYNSPLHF.

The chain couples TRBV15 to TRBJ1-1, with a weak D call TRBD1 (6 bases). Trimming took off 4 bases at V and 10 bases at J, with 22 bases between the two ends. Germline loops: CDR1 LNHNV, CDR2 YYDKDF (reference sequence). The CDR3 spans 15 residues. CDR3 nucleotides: TGTGCCACCAGCACCCGTGGGGGGGCGGAGGTGCTAGCTTTCTTT. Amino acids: CATSTRGGAEVLAFF.

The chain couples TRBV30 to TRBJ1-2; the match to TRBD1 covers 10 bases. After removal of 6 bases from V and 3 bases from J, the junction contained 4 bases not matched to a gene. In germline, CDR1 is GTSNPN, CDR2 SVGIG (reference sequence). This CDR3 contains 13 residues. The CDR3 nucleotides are TGTGCCTGCTTGACAGGGGGCCACTATGGCTACACCTTC. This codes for CACLTGGHYGYTF.

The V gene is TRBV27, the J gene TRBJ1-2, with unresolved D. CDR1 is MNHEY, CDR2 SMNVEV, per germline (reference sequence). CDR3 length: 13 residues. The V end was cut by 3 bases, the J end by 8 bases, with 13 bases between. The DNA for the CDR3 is TGTGCCAGCAGTTTTACAGCGGGTGGCGGCTACACCTTC. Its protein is CASSFTAGGGYTF.

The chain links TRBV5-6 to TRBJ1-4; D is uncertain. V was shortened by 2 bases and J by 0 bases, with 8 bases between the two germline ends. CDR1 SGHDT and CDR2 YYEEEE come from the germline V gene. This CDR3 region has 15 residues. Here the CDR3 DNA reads TGTGCCAGCAGCTTATTACAAGCAACTAATGAAAAACTGTTTTTT. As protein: CASSLLQATNEKLFF.

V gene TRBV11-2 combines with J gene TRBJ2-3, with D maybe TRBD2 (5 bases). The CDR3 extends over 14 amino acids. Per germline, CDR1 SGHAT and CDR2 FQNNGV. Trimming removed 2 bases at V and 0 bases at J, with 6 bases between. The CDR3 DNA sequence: TGTGCCAGCAGCTTACGGACTAGCACAGATACGCAGTATTTT. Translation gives CASSLRTSTDTQYF.

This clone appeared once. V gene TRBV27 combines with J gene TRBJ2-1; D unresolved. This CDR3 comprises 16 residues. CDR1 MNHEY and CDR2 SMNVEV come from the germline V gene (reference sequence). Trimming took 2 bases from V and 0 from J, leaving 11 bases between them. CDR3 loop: CASSLLPGRSYNEQFF. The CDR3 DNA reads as TGTGCCAGCAGTTTACTCCCAGGCCGCTCCTACAATGAGCAGTTCTTC.

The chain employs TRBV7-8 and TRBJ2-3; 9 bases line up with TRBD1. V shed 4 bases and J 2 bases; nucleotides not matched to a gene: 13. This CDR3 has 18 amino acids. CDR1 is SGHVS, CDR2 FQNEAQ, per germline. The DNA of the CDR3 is TGTGCCAGCAGCTCGCGGATGTGGGGACAGGGAATCACAGATACGCAGTATTTT. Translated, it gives CASSSRMWGQGITDTQYF.

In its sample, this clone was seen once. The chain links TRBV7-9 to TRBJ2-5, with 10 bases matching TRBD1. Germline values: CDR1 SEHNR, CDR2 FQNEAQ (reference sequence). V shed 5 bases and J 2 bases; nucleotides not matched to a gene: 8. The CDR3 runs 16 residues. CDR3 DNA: TGTGCCAGCAGCCAAGACAGGGGGCTGGCACAAGAGACCCAGTACTTC. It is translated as CASSQDRGLAQETQYF.

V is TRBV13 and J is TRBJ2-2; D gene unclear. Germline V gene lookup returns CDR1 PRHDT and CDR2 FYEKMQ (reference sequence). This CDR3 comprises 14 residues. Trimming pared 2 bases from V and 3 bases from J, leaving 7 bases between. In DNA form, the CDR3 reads TGTGCCAGCAGCTTAATAAGAGACACCGGGGAGCTGTTTTTT. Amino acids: CASSLIRDTGELFF.

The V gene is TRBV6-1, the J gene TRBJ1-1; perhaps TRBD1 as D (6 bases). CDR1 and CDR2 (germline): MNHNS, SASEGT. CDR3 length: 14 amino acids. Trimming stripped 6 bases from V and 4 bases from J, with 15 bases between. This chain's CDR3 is CASRARGAGTEAFF. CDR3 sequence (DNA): TGTGCCAGCAGGGCCCGGGGGGCGGGCACTGAAGCTTTCTTT.

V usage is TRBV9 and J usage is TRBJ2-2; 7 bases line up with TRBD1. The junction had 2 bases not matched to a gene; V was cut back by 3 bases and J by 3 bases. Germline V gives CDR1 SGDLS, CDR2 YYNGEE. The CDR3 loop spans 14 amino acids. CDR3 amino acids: CASSADRDTGELFF. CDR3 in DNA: TGTGCCAGCAGCGCCGACAGGGACACCGGGGAGCTGTTTTTT. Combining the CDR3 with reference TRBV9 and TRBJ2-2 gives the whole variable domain DSGVTQTPKHLITATGQRVTLRCSPRSGDLSVYWYQQSLDQGLQFLIQYYNGEERAKGNILERFSAQQFPDLHSELNLSSLELGDSALYFCASSADRDTGELFFGEGSRLTVL.

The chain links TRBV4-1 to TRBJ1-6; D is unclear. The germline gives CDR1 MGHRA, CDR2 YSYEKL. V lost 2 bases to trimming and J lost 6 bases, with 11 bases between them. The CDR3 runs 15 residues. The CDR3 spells CASSQLGRSNSPLHF. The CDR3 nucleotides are TGCGCCAGCAGCCAATTGGGCAGGTCTAATTCACCCCTCCACTTT.

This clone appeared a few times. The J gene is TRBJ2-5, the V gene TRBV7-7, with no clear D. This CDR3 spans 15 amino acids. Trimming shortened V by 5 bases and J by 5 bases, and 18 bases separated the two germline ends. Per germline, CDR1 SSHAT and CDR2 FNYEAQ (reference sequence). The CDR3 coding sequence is TGTGCCAGCAGCCCAGAGTCCCTCCTCAGGGAGACCCAGTACTTC. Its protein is CASSPESLLRETQYF.

The CDR3 sequence is CASSDSWVGANVLTF. CDR3 in DNA: TGTGCCAGCAGTGATAGCTGGGTCGGGGCCAACGTCCTGACTTTC. The chain joins TRBV2 to TRBJ2-6; D uncertain. The CDR3 loop spans 15 amino acids. Germline CDR1 is SNHLY and CDR2 is FYNNEI. The V end lost 3 bases, the J end lost 4 bases, and 10 bases lay between the germline ends.

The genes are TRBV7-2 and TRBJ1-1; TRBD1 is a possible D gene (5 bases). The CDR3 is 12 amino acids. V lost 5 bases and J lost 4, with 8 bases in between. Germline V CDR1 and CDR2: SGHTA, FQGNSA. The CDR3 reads CASSVDSTEAFF. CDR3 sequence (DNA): TGTGCCAGCAGCGTAGACAGCACTGAAGCTTTCTTT.